The 22 T cell receptor beta chains below all came from one sample that was sequenced in a study of blood T cell repertoires in COVID-19. Sequencing used immunoSEQ multiplex PCR; TCRdb keeps in-frame clones, though not all of them. The sample has around 70,000 clones, more than 75% seen once; the top ten hold roughly 6.1%. Sequencing was performed on peripheral blood. The receptors were gathered from a human donor in a cohort sampled during active COVID-19.

The rearrangement links TRBV4-3 to TRBJ1-2; a possible D gene is TRBD1 (6 bases). The germline V gene has CDR1 LGHNA and CDR2 YSLEER. The CDR3 consists of 14 residues. V dropped 1 base and J dropped 8 bases, with 14 bases sitting between them. Here the CDR3 DNA reads TGCGCCAGCAGCCAAGGTGGGACACCGAAGGGCTACACCTTC. Residues: CASSQGGTPKGYTF.

This clone came up once. This chain joins TRBV27 and TRBJ1-6, with TRBD1 matching 7 bases. Germline V gives CDR1 MNHEY, CDR2 SMNVEV (reference sequence). V lost 3 bases to trimming and J lost 5 bases; unmatched junction nucleotides: 7. The CDR3 is made up of 16 amino acids. For the CDR3, the DNA is TGTGCCAGCAGTTTCTTAGGGACAGTGAATAATTCACCCCTCCACTTT. Its translation: CASSFLGTVNNSPLHF.

The chain links TRBV18 to TRBJ1-6; D gene unclear. This CDR3 has 14 residues. Trimming removed 3 bases at V and 6 bases at J, with 9 bases between. Germline CDR1 is KGHSH and CDR2 is LQKENI. Here the CDR3 DNA reads TGTGCCAGCTCACCGGAGGGAACTAATTCACCCCTCCACTTT. This gives the protein CASSPEGTNSPLHF.

The V gene is TRBV6-6, the J gene TRBJ2-5; 14 bases match TRBD2. V gave up 2 bases and J gave up 5 bases; unmatched junction bases: 4. This CDR3 has 16 residues. Germline lookup yields CDR1 MNHNY and CDR2 SVGAGI (reference sequence). The CDR3: CASSYGLAGGHETQYF. The CDR3 DNA sequence: TGTGCCAGCAGTTACGGACTAGCGGGGGGTCACGAGACCCAGTACTTC.

The chain employs TRBV18 and TRBJ1-6; TRBD1 is a possible D gene (6 bases). CDR1 and CDR2 from the germline V gene are KGHSH and LQKENI. The V gene lost 1 base and the J gene lost 8 bases, with 12 bases spanning the gap. The length of the CDR3 is 15 residues. DNA for the CDR3: TGTGCCAGCTCACCACGAGGGGGTTTCGATTCACCCCTCCACTTT. This gives the protein CASSPRGGFDSPLHF. Full variable domain (remainder filled in from reference TRBV18 and TRBJ1-6): NAGVMQNPRHLVRRRGQEARLRCSPMKGHSHVYWYRQLPEEGLKFMVYLQKENIIDESGMPKERFSAEFPKEGPSILRIQQVVRGDSAAYFCASSPRGGFDSPLHFGNGTRLTVT.

The sample holds one count of this clone. The chain uses TRBV2 and TRBJ1-5; possible D gene TRBD1, 5 bases. The CDR3 has 14 residues. Germline V gene lookup returns CDR1 SNHLY and CDR2 FYNNEI. Between the trimmed V and J ends, which lost 5 bases and 3 bases, there was a span of 11 bases. The CDR3 protein is CASSSGHHNQPQHF. The CDR3 DNA follows: TGTGCCAGCAGTTCCGGACACCACAATCAGCCCCAGCATTTT.

The CDR3 DNA reads as TGTGCCAGCAGCCAAGAATTTAGCGGGGGGAGCACCTACAATGAGCAGTTCTTC. Translation: CASSQEFSGGSTYNEQFF. This sequence joins TRBV4-2 and TRBJ2-1; 10 nucleotides match TRBD2. The V gene's germline CDR1 is LGHNA and CDR2 YNFKEQ. V lost 0 bases and J lost 2; bases outside the gene matches: 7. The CDR3 extends over 18 amino acids.

The CDR3, as DNA: TGTGCCAGCAGTCATAGGACAGCCATTTCCGGGGGGGAGCTGTTTTTT. Translating it yields CASSHRTAISGGELFF. The gene calls are TRBV25-1 and TRBJ2-2; tentative D call: TRBD1 (6 bases). Germline V lookup: CDR1 MGHDK, CDR2 SYGVNS. Between the trimmed V and J ends, which lost 5 bases and 8 bases, there was a span of 21 bases. The CDR3 runs to 16 residues.

The chain carries TRBV7-8 and TRBJ2-7; tentatively, D is TRBD1 (6 bases). Germline V gene data show CDR1 as SGHVS and CDR2 as FQNEAQ. The CDR3 loop spans 16 amino acids. Trimming removed 4 bases from V and 0 bases from J, with 16 bases in between. The CDR3 bases are TGTGCCAGCAGCTCCTACCGGGACAAGAGCTCCTACGAGCAGTACTTC. Amino acid sequence: CASSSYRDKSSYEQYF.

V usage is TRBV19 and J usage is TRBJ1-5; 8 bases match TRBD1. CDR1 is LNHDA and CDR2 is SQIVND in the germline V gene (reference sequence). The V segment lost 7 bases and the J segment 5 bases; nucleotides outside the gene matches: 1. This CDR3 has 12 amino acids. The CDR3 sequence: CASMDRDQPQHF. DNA for the CDR3: TGTGCCAGTATGGACAGGGATCAGCCCCAGCATTTT.

This clone was recorded once. This chain links TRBV6-2 or TRBV6-3 with TRBJ2-3; 15 nucleotides align to TRBD2. This CDR3 is built from 18 residues. V lost 2 bases to trimming and J lost 1 base; unmatched junction nucleotides: 4. Germline CDR1 and CDR2: MNHEY and SVGEGT. The CDR3 spells CASSYRGLAGGGTDTQYF. Here the CDR3 DNA reads TGTGCCAGCAGTTACAGGGGACTAGCGGGGGGCGGCACAGATACGCAGTATTTT.

The V and J genes are TRBV4-3 and TRBJ1-1, with 8 bases matching TRBD1. Germline V lookup: CDR1 LGHNA, CDR2 YSLEER. J lost 5 bases, V lost 2 bases, and 4 bases had no gene match. The CDR3 is 14 residues long. The CDR3 DNA is TGCGCCAGCAGCCAACCGGACAGGGAGACTGAAGCTTTCTTT. Its protein is CASSQPDRETEAFF.

The chain couples TRBV27 to TRBJ2-2; a possible D gene is TRBD2 (6 bases). Trimming shortened V by 0 bases and J by 1 base, and 15 bases separated the two germline ends. The CDR3 sequence is 18 residues long. Per the germline V gene, CDR1 is MNHEY and CDR2 is SMNVEV (reference sequence). The CDR3 sequence is CASSLSPRTTLNTGELFF. The CDR3 nucleotides are TGTGCCAGCAGTTTATCGCCCAGGACTACCTTGAACACCGGGGAGCTGTTTTTT.

The V gene is TRBV7-8, the J gene TRBJ2-3; unclear D gene. Germline V gene lookup returns CDR1 SGHVS and CDR2 FQNEAQ. The length of the CDR3 is 12 residues. V was pared by 5 bases and J by 5 bases, with 8 bases between. CDR3: CASSPGGDTQYF. CDR3 nucleotides: TGTGCCAGCAGCCCCGGCGGAGATACGCAGTATTTT.

The rearrangement links TRBV5-8 to TRBJ2-4; perhaps TRBD1 as D (6 bases). Germline V gene data show CDR1 as SGHTS and CDR2 as YDEGEE. The CDR3 has 13 residues. With 4 bases removed from V and 7 bases from J, the gap between germline ends came to 12 bases. CDR3 loop: CASSPSGANIQYF. The DNA of the CDR3 is TGTGCCAGCAGCCCATCAGGGGCGAACATTCAGTACTTC.

This chain joins TRBV2 and TRBJ1-1; TRBD1 agrees at 7 bases. The V segment lost 5 bases and the J segment 8 bases; nucleotides outside the gene matches: 11. Germline loops: CDR1 SNHLY, CDR2 FYNNEI. CDR3 length: 14 residues. This CDR3 is CASSSDRAFREAFF. The CDR3 region has the DNA TGTGCCAGCAGTAGCGACAGGGCGTTTCGCGAAGCTTTCTTT.

This chain links TRBV5-4 with TRBJ2-1, with 15 positions matching TRBD2. This CDR3 has 17 amino acids. The V gene's germline CDR1 is SGHNT and CDR2 YYREEE (reference sequence). V gave up 3 bases and J gave up 4 bases; unmatched junction bases: 5. CDR3 in DNA: TGTGCCAGCAGCTGGGGAGGGACTAGCGGGGGGTACAATGAGCAGTTCTTC. It codes for CASSWGGTSGGYNEQFF.

The rearrangement uses TRBV6-2 or TRBV6-3 and TRBJ1-3; D is undetermined. CDR1 and CDR2 from the germline V gene are MNHEY and SVGEGT. The CDR3 sequence is 16 residues long. V lost 2 bases and J lost 0, with 11 bases in between. CDR3 DNA sequence: TGTGCCAGCAGTTACCTCGAACAGCCCTCTGGAAACACCATATATTTT. This encodes CASSYLEQPSGNTIYF.

V usage is TRBV6-6 and J usage is TRBJ1-4, with 7 bases matching TRBD1. The germline gives CDR1 MNHNY, CDR2 SVGAGI (reference sequence). Unmatched junction bases numbered 8, after V lost 0 bases and J lost 7 bases. The CDR3 is 16 residues long. The DNA for the CDR3 is TGTGCCAGCAGTTACTCGAGACAGGGTATTGGTGAAAAACTGTTTTTT. Its protein is CASSYSRQGIGEKLFF.

The rearrangement links TRBV4-1 to TRBJ2-3; 13 bases are a match to TRBD2. Looked up from germline, CDR1 is MGHRA and CDR2 is YSYEKL. The length of the CDR3 is 17 residues. The trim removed 5 bases at V and 4 bases at J, leaving 9 bases unmatched. The CDR3 protein is CASSFDSTSGGPDTQYF. In DNA form, the CDR3 reads TGCGCCAGCAGCTTCGATTCGACTAGCGGGGGGCCAGATACGCAGTATTTT.

Written as DNA, the CDR3 is TGTGCCAGCAGCGTAGTCGCTGGGGGGACTGAAGCTTTCTTT. The encoded protein is CASSVVAGGTEAFF. The V gene is TRBV9, the J gene TRBJ1-1; weak D call: TRBD1 (5 bases). Trimming took 0 bases from V and 5 from J, leaving 11 bases between them. The CDR3 covers 14 residues. The germline V gene encodes CDR1 SGDLS and CDR2 YYNGEE.

In DNA, the CDR3 is TGTGCCAGCAGGGGACAGGTGAACTATGGCTACACCTTC. Its translation is CASRGQVNYGYTF. V usage is TRBV12-3 or TRBV12-4 and J usage is TRBJ1-2; the match to TRBD1 covers 8 bases. V lost 6 bases to trimming and J lost 2 bases; unmatched junction nucleotides: 2. This CDR3 has 13 amino acids.